The 32 T cell receptor beta chains listed next were all sequenced from one sample in a study of T cell repertoires in cytomegalovirus infection. One entry per CDR3 protein results from TCRdb running MiXCR on the reads. The table shows approximately 500,000 distinct CDR3 sequences, with about 17% occurring only once. The sequencing input was CD8+ T cells from PBMCs. The receptors here all came from a human donor in good health (CMV status not recorded). Some clones in this sample may be carry-over from other donors' samples.

The rearrangement uses TRBV20-1 and TRBJ1-1; 8 bases fit TRBD1. Germline CDR1 reads DFQATT; CDR2 reads SNEGSKA (reference sequence). The V segment lost 6 bases and the J segment 4 bases; nucleotides outside the gene matches: 4. The CDR3 sequence is 12 residues long. CDR3 residues: CSARTGRTEAFF. The DNA of the CDR3 is TGCAGTGCCAGGACAGGGCGCACTGAAGCTTTCTTT.

In its sample, this clonotype was seen many times. The V and J genes are TRBV7-9 and TRBJ2-1, with 7 bases fitting TRBD1. This CDR3 is built from 15 residues. V lost 2 bases, J lost 7 bases, and 8 bases stayed unmatched. Germline-derived CDR1 and CDR2 are SEHNR and FQNEAQ (reference sequence). The CDR3 is CASSLRTGERNEQFF. In DNA, the CDR3 is TGTGCCAGCAGCTTACGAACAGGGGAAAGGAATGAGCAGTTCTTC.

This clonotype has just a few counts. V gene TRBV7-9 combines with J gene TRBJ1-2; TRBD1 is a possible D gene (5 bases). The CDR3 totals 14 residues. Germline CDR1 reads SEHNR; CDR2 reads FQNEAQ (reference sequence). V lost 1 base to trimming and J lost 8 bases, with 14 bases between them. CDR3 sequence reads: CASSLGRALLGYTF. CDR3 DNA sequence: TGTGCCAGCAGCTTAGGCAGGGCCCTCTTGGGCTACACCTTC.

This clonotype was recorded at least ten times. The CDR3 bases are TGTGCCAGCAGCCCCCCGGGACTAGCGGGAGGGTTCGAGCAGTACTTC. Amino acids: CASSPPGLAGGFEQYF. This chain joins TRBV7-9 and TRBJ2-7, with 16 bases that match TRBD2. This CDR3 contains 16 residues. The germline CDR1 and CDR2 sequences are SEHNR and FQNEAQ (reference sequence). V shed 5 bases and J 6 bases; nucleotides not matched to a gene: 7.

Concerning this clonotype itself: This could be a read error, since a much larger clone is one nucleotide away. The V and J genes are TRBV29-1 and TRBJ1-5; 7 bases line up with TRBD1. The CDR3 is 14 residues long. Germline-derived CDR1 and CDR2 are SQVTM and ANQGSEA. The CDR3 here is CSVARQGPNQLQHF. In DNA, the CDR3 is TGCAGCGTTGCGCGACAGGGACCCAATCAGCTCCAGCATTTT.

This clonotype was recorded only once. The gene calls are TRBV9 and TRBJ1-1; D possibly corresponds to TRBD1 (6 bases). CDR3 length: 15 residues. CDR1 is SGDLS and CDR2 is YYNGEE in the germline V gene. The V and J ends lost 3 bases and 0 bases respectively, with 12 bases between them. For the CDR3, the DNA is TGTGCCAGCAGCGCAGGGGCGACAGTGAACACTGAAGCTTTCTTT. Translated, it gives CASSAGATVNTEAFF.

This clonotype was recorded many times. This chain joins TRBV5-6 and TRBJ1-6; the match to TRBD1 covers 10 bases. This CDR3 spans 14 amino acids. Trimming cost V 3 bases and J 14 bases; bases outside gene matches: 8. CDR1 and CDR2 (germline): SGHDT, YYEEEE. The CDR3 sequence is CASSSGTGVSTLHF. CDR3 bases: TGTGCCAGCAGCTCCGGGACAGGGGTTTCGACCCTCCACTTT.

This clonotype was recorded at least ten times. This chain connects TRBV7-8 to TRBJ1-2; weak D call: TRBD1 (6 bases). The length of the CDR3 is 16 residues. V was trimmed by 5 bases and J by 4 bases, leaving 20 bases between them. CDR1 is SGHVS and CDR2 is FQNEAQ in the germline V gene. The CDR3 nucleotides read TGTGCCAGCAGCCCTATCCGAGCGGGGGCATTCTATGGCTACACCTTC. Translating it yields CASSPIRAGAFYGYTF.

This clonotype was seen many times. The chain's CDR3 is CASSPTSGDSYNEQFF. For the CDR3, the DNA is TGTGCCAGCAGTCCGACTAGCGGGGACTCATACAATGAGCAGTTCTTC. The chain employs TRBV6-5 and TRBJ2-1, with TRBD2 matching 11 bases. The trim removed 5 bases at V and 4 bases at J, leaving 7 bases unmatched. Germline CDR1 MNHEY, CDR2 SVGAGI. CDR3 length: 16 amino acids.

The sample holds many counts of this clonotype. The rearrangement links TRBV28 to TRBJ2-3; D is uncertain. The CDR3 is 16 amino acids. Trimming took 5 bases from V and 2 from J, leaving 17 bases between them. The germline V gene has CDR1 MDHEN and CDR2 SYDVKM. The CDR3 protein is CASSPMLSTATDTQYF. The DNA for the CDR3 is TGTGCCAGCAGTCCGATGCTCAGCACGGCCACAGATACGCAGTATTTT.

V is TRBV4-1 and J is TRBJ2-5; 9 bases align to TRBD2. The CDR3 covers 16 residues. With 1 base clipped from V and 1 base from J, the junction kept 4 bases outside the gene matches. Germline values: CDR1 MGHRA, CDR2 YSYEKL. CDR3 protein: CASSQGAGGLQETQYF. As DNA, the CDR3 is TGCGCCAGCAGCCAAGGAGCGGGGGGCCTCCAAGAGACCCAGTACTTC.

The sample holds many counts of this clonotype. J is TRBJ2-1 and V is TRBV11-2, with D tentatively TRBD1 or TRBD2 (5 bases each). This CDR3 region has 15 residues. Germline assignment: CDR1 SGHAT and CDR2 FQNNGV. V was clipped by 1 base and J by 3 bases, with 10 bases between them. The CDR3 sequence is CASSLVRGSYNEQFF. The CDR3 DNA sequence: TGTGCCAGCAGCTTAGTCCGGGGCAGCTACAATGAGCAGTTCTTC.

This chain uses TRBV27 with TRBJ2-1; D might be TRBD2 (6 bases). This CDR3 spans 16 amino acids. Trimming pared 0 bases from V and 1 base from J, leaving 10 bases between. CDR1 and CDR2 (germline): MNHEY, SMNVEV (reference sequence). The CDR3 DNA is TGTGCCAGCAGTTTATCCCTAGCGAGTTCCTACAATGAGCAGTTCTTC. Encoded protein: CASSLSLASSYNEQFF.

The chain links TRBV24-1 to TRBJ2-2, with D possibly TRBD2 on 5 matching bases. Trimming removed 2 bases at V and 0 bases at J, with 9 bases between. The CDR3 has 16 residues. From germline, CDR1 is KGHDR and CDR2 SFDVKD. The CDR3 DNA sequence: TGTGCCACCAGTGATTCAGGAGGCGCGAACACCGGGGAGCTGTTTTTT. Encoded protein: CATSDSGGANTGELFF.

This clonotype came up once. The chain combines TRBV3-1 with TRBJ2-7; no reliable D call. V was shortened by 0 bases and J by 5 bases, with 8 bases between the two germline ends. CDR3 length equals 13 residues. CDR1 and CDR2 (germline): LGHDT, YNNKEL (reference sequence). The CDR3 DNA reads TGTGCCAGCAGCCAAGATGGGCTGAACGAGCAGTACTTC. It translates to CASSQDGLNEQYF.

The chain recombines TRBV30 with TRBJ2-7, with 10 bases fitting TRBD2. The CDR3 loop spans 14 amino acids. V shed 5 bases and J 0 bases; nucleotides not matched to a gene: 4. Germline CDR1 reads GTSNPN; CDR2 reads SVGIG (reference sequence). CDR3 nucleotides: TGTGCCTGGGCCTGGACTAGCGGCTCCTACGAGCAGTACTTC. It encodes CAWAWTSGSYEQYF.

CDR3 region: CASSGPGQGYGYTF. Here the CDR3 DNA reads TGTGCCAGCAGCGGGCCCGGACAGGGCTATGGCTACACCTTC. The chain carries TRBV9 and TRBJ1-2; 8 bases agree with TRBD1. After removal of 3 bases from V and 4 bases from J, the junction contained 5 bases not matched to a gene. This CDR3 has 14 amino acids. Germline V lookup: CDR1 SGDLS, CDR2 YYNGEE.

Points on this clonotype: A read error is likely, as this CDR3 ends without the conserved phenylalanine or tryptophan. The rearrangement links TRBV5-1 to TRBJ1-2; D is ambiguous. With 0 bases removed from V and 6 bases from J, the gap between germline ends came to 9 bases. Looked up from germline, CDR1 is SGHRS and CDR2 is YFSETQ. This CDR3 is built from 13 residues. The CDR3 DNA sequence: TGCGCCAGCAGCTTGGGCCGGACGGATGGCTACACCTTA. Its translation: CASSLGRTDGYTL.

With respect to this clonotype: No conserved phenylalanine or tryptophan ends this CDR3, so it is likely a read error. The chain joins TRBV7-3 to TRBJ1-2, with 9 bases matching TRBD1. The germline gives CDR1 SGHTA, CDR2 FQGTGA. CDR3 size: 16 residues. J was trimmed by 0 bases and V by 5 bases; bases with no gene match: 7. The CDR3 protein is CASSTRQGVSNYGYTL. The CDR3 nucleotides read TGTGCCAGCAGCACCCGACAGGGGGTTTCTAACTATGGCTACACCTTA.

This clonotype was counted a single time. This chain uses TRBV4-2 with TRBJ2-7, with D perhaps matching TRBD1 (6 bases). The germline CDR1 and CDR2 sequences are LGHNA and YNFKEQ. V lost 0 bases and J lost 7, with 19 bases in between. The length of the CDR3 is 16 residues. CDR3 region: CASSQDRSGVLVEQYF. Here the CDR3 DNA reads TGTGCCAGCAGCCAAGATAGGTCAGGGGTGCTAGTTGAGCAGTACTTC.

In this sample, this clonotype turned up a few times. This chain joins TRBV5-8 and TRBJ1-5, with 8 nucleotides matching TRBD1. CDR3 size: 14 residues. V dropped 4 bases and J dropped 7; count of bases not matched to a gene: 7. Germline-derived CDR1 and CDR2 are SGHTS and YDEGEE. The CDR3 DNA reads as TGTGCCAGCAGCCAAGGACAGGGCGGGCAGCCCCAGCATTTT. It yields the protein CASSQGQGGQPQHF.

To note about this clonotype: A much larger clone differs from this one at a single base, so this may be a read error. The conserved phenylalanine or tryptophan normally closing the CDR3 is absent here, so this likely arose from a read error. The V and J genes are TRBV28 and TRBJ2-7; D is uncertain. Germline CDR1 is MDHEN and CDR2 is SYDVKM. With 6 bases removed from V and 2 bases from J, the gap between germline ends came to 20 bases. This CDR3 is 16 amino acids long. For the CDR3, the DNA is TGTGCCAGCAGCCGCCACCCCCTAGTCCCTCCCTACGAGCAGTACCTC. This gives the protein CASSRHPLVPPYEQYL.

In its sample, this clonotype was seen many times. V is TRBV28 and J is TRBJ1-1, with a tentative D call TRBD1 (5 bases). Germline V lookup: CDR1 MDHEN, CDR2 SYDVKM. V shed 6 bases and J shed 1 base, with 21 bases lying between them. The CDR3 runs to 17 residues. In DNA, the CDR3 is TGTGCCAGCAGCCCCTGGGGGTACGAGGCTAGGAACACTGAAGCTTTCTTT. This encodes CASSPWGYEARNTEAFF.

This clonotype was found a few times. The V call is TRBV6-4, the J call TRBJ2-3; the D gene is possibly TRBD2 (6 bases). The V end lost 5 bases, the J end lost 3 bases, and 15 bases lay between the germline ends. Per germline, CDR1 MRHNA and CDR2 SNTAGT. This CDR3 contains 15 residues. The CDR3 sequence is CASSSSIRETDTQYF. DNA for the CDR3: TGTGCCAGCAGTAGCTCCATTCGGGAGACAGATACGCAGTATTTT.

This clonotype has a count of ten or more. V and J are TRBV7-6 and TRBJ1-5; 9 positions agree with TRBD1. This CDR3 comprises 15 residues. V shed 7 bases and J 0 bases; nucleotides not matched to a gene: 4. Germline V lookup: CDR1 SGHVS, CDR2 FNYEAQ. CDR3 in DNA: TGTGCCAGCACCAAGGACAGGGGTAGCAATCAGCCCCAGCATTTT. Its translation is CASTKDRGSNQPQHF.

This clonotype has at least ten counts. The chain combines TRBV6-5 with TRBJ1-1; a possible D gene is TRBD1 (5 bases). The CDR3 contains 15 residues. Per the germline V gene, CDR1 is MNHEY and CDR2 is SVGAGI. V shed 0 bases and J shed 0 bases, with 8 bases lying between them. CDR3 protein: CASSYSKGLNTEAFF. The CDR3 region has the DNA TGTGCCAGCAGTTACTCGAAGGGGCTGAACACTGAAGCTTTCTTT.

This clonotype showed up many times. J is TRBJ2-5 and V is TRBV12-3 or TRBV12-4; 8 bases align to TRBD2. Trimming at V came to 4 bases and at J to 5 bases, leaving 9 bases not matched to a gene. This CDR3 is 15 amino acids long. The CDR3 reads CASSYIAGSSETQYF. The CDR3 DNA sequence: TGTGCCAGCAGTTACATAGCGGGGAGCTCGGAGACCCAGTACTTC.

Points on this clonotype: Relative to the germline gene, one junction end is altered; a read error may explain this. The rearrangement uses TRBV11-2 and TRBJ2-2; D is possibly TRBD1 or TRBD2 (6 bases each). This CDR3 is 17 amino acids long. Germline lookup yields CDR1 SGHAT and CDR2 FQNNGV. The CDR3 nucleotides are TGTGTCAGCAGCCTTACCGTTGGGGGGCCGGACACCGGGGAGCTGTTTTTT. Amino acids: CVSSLTVGGPDTGELFF.

The chain carries TRBV6-2 or TRBV6-3 and TRBJ2-7, with TRBD2 identical over 10 bases. V was pared by 3 bases and J by 4 bases, with 9 bases of the junction left unmatched. This CDR3 is 16 amino acids long. In germline, CDR1 is MNHEY, CDR2 SVGEGT. The CDR3 DNA reads as TGTGCCAGCAGTTATTCCAAGCGGGAGGGAGGATACGAGCAGTACTTC. It codes for CASSYSKREGGYEQYF.

As for this clonotype: Given a much more abundant clone one base away, this may be a read error. The CDR3 region is CVSSFSDREQSDGYTF. The CDR3 region has the DNA TGTGTCAGCAGCTTTAGTGACAGGGAACAAAGTGATGGCTACACCTTC. This chain connects TRBV7-9 to TRBJ1-2, with TRBD1 matching over 7 bases. The CDR3 contains 16 residues. CDR1 and CDR2 (germline): SEHNR, FQNEAQ (reference sequence).

Details on this clonotype: Being one base from a much bigger clone, this may be a read error. The chain has TRBV5-4 and TRBJ1-5; perhaps TRBD1 as D (5 bases). V shed 4 bases and J shed 3 bases, with 11 bases lying between them. The CDR3 spans 14 residues. The germline gives CDR1 SGHNT, CDR2 YYREEE (reference sequence). DNA of the CDR3: TGTGCCAGCAGCCTACCGGGGACCAATCAGCCCCAGCATTTT. Its translation is CASSLPGTNQPQHF.

This clonotype was observed a few times. This chain uses TRBV27 with TRBJ1-1; D gene ambiguous. The germline gives CDR1 MNHEY, CDR2 SMNVEV (reference sequence). Deletions cut 7 bases from V and 1 base from J, with 16 bases between. The CDR3 covers 15 residues. The CDR3 protein is CASTPGLGKNTEAFF. For the CDR3, the DNA is TGTGCCAGCACCCCTGGGTTGGGAAAGAACACTGAAGCTTTCTTT.